This is a list of T cell receptor beta chains from one sample in a study of graft-versus-host responses after intestinal transplantation. Method: immunoSEQ multiplex PCR; TCRdb's copy keeps in-frame clones and lacks some. The table has 29,000 or so clones, about three quarters seen once; the top ten hold around 2.9%. Specimen: ileum tissue, collected 98 days after intestinal transplantation. Every receptor here comes from a human patient who received an intestinal transplant, so some T cells may come from the graft donor. The CDR3 runs from the conserved cysteine through the conserved F or W. The D gene is left open where the match is weak. The listing skips clone size in some rows; elsewhere it reads once, few, many or a size class.

CDR3nt: TGTGCCAGCAGAATACATAGCAATCAGCCCCAGCATTTT; CDR3aa: CASRIHSNQPQHF; v_gene: TRBV5-8; j_gene: TRBJ1-5; d_gene: NA; abundance: NA
CDR3nt: TGTGCCAGCAGCCAAGAACCGGGGGGTTCTGACACAGATACGCAGTATTTT; CDR3aa: CASSQEPGGSDTDTQYF; v_gene: TRBV14; j_gene: TRBJ2-3; d_gene: TRBD2; abundance: few
CDR3nt: TGCGCCAGCAGCTTGGGACAGGTCACTATGAACACTGAAGCTTTCTTT; CDR3aa: CASSLGQVTMNTEAFF; v_gene: TRBV5-1; j_gene: TRBJ1-1; d_gene: NA; abundance: few
CDR3nt: TGTGCCAGCAGTTTGGACAGGAGGAATGAAAAACTGTTTTTT; CDR3aa: CASSLDRRNEKLFF; v_gene: TRBV28; j_gene: TRBJ1-4; d_gene: TRBD1; abundance: NA
CDR3nt: TGTGCCAGCAGTGAAGGGGTCTTCTACGAGCAGTACTTC; CDR3aa: CASSEGVFYEQYF; v_gene: TRBV2; j_gene: TRBJ2-7; d_gene: NA; abundance: NA
CDR3nt: TGTGCCAGTAATGCGGGTATGGGGTACAATGAGCAGTTCTTC; CDR3aa: CASNAGMGYNEQFF; v_gene: TRBV19; j_gene: TRBJ2-1; d_gene: NA; abundance: NA
CDR3nt: TGTGCCAGCAGCCAACCTACAGGCTTGGGCACTGAAGCTTTCTTT; CDR3aa: CASSQPTGLGTEAFF; v_gene: TRBV4-2; j_gene: TRBJ1-1; d_gene: NA; abundance: NA
CDR3nt: TGTGCCAGCAGTGACATGAGCGGAGAGCAGTTCTTC; CDR3aa: CASSDMSGEQFF; v_gene: TRBV6-4; j_gene: TRBJ2-1; d_gene: NA; abundance: NA
CDR3nt: TGTGCCAGCAGCCAAGAGGAGATCAACACTGAAGCTTTCTTT; CDR3aa: CASSQEEINTEAFF; v_gene: TRBV14; j_gene: TRBJ1-1; d_gene: NA; abundance: NA
CDR3nt: TGTGCCAGCACCCGACCCCGGGGGGGCACAGATACGCAGTATTTT; CDR3aa: CASTRPRGGTDTQYF; v_gene: TRBV2; j_gene: TRBJ2-3; d_gene: TRBD2; abundance: NA
CDR3nt: TGTGCCAGCAGTCCCGGGGAGCCCCAAGAGACCCAGTACTTC; CDR3aa: CASSPGEPQETQYF; v_gene: TRBV28; j_gene: TRBJ2-5; d_gene: NA; abundance: NA
CDR3nt: TGTGCCAGCAGTGAACTCCAGACAGATTTTCAGCCCCAGCATTTT; CDR3aa: CASSELQTDFQPQHF; v_gene: TRBV2; j_gene: TRBJ1-5; d_gene: NA; abundance: NA
CDR3nt: TGTGCCAGCAGCCCGATAACAGGCCGAGGCTACACCTTC; CDR3aa: CASSPITGRGYTF; v_gene: TRBV7-9; j_gene: TRBJ1-2; d_gene: NA; abundance: NA
CDR3nt: TGTGCCAGCAGTGGTACCTCCTACGAGCAGTACTTC; CDR3aa: CASSGTSYEQYF; v_gene: TRBV6-5; j_gene: TRBJ2-7; d_gene: NA; abundance: NA